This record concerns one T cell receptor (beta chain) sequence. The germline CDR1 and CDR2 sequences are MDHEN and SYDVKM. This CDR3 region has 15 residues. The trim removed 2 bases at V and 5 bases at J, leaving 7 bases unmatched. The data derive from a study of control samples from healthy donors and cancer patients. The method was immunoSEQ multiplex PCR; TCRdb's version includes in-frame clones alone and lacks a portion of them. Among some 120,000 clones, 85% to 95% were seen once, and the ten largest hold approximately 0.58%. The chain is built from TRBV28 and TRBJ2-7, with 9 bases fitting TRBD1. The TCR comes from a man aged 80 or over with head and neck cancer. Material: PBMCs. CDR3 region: CASSLQQGARNEQYF. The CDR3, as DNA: TGTGCCAGCAGTTTACAACAGGGGGCGCGGAACGAGCAGTACTTC.